Sequencing of this T cell receptor beta chain was carried out in a study of read filtering for tumor transcriptome and immune sequencing. Study-wide background: Among patients, some 17 were male and some 15 female, aged about 45 to 80 (mean about 69). R-ISS stage counts were 8 for I, about 15 for II, roughly seven for III. Regarding the study as a whole: Even smaller IR-seq throughput identified most shared clonotypes.

This library used 300 to 500 ng RNA and molecular barcoded adaptors spanning alpha/delta and beta/gamma chains. TCRdb analysed the reads with MiXCR anew, one entry per CDR3 protein. The sample yields about 130,000 distinct CDR3 sequences, 13% seen once. This CDR3 has 13 amino acids. From germline, CDR1 is SGHTA and CDR2 FQGNSA. The germline V and J ends were trimmed by 5 bases and 10 bases, with 15 bases remaining between them. This clonotype was picked up many times. Its antigen is as yet unknown. Bone marrow was sampled from every patient at the time of active disease. This chain joins TRBV7-2 and TRBJ2-1; D ambiguous. This clonotype was obtained from a donor at least 40 years old with multiple myeloma. Sequenced sample: a population of CD138-negative cells sorted from bone marrow. This CDR3 is CASSRYGAREQFF. In DNA, the CDR3 is TGTGCCAGCAGCCGGTATGGAGCCCGGGAGCAGTTCTTC.